This record concerns one T cell receptor (beta chain) sequence. CDR1 and CDR2 from the germline V gene are SQVTM and ANQGSEA. The length of the CDR3 is 13 residues. V dropped 7 bases and J dropped 1 base, with 14 bases sitting between them. The record originates from a study of blood T cell repertoires in COVID-19. Study overall: The analysed material was cDNA or gDNA that came from T cells, B-cell-depleted T cells, or PBMCs.

Individuals aged about 18 to 89 years were recruited from fewer than 30 US areas. Either two negative PCRs, clearance, or symptom resolution qualified Cohort 3 donors as recovered. Repertoires were generated with immunoSEQ multiplex PCR, while TCRdb's copy carries only in-frame clones and drops some. The sample consists of around 450,000 clones, about nine tenths of them appearing once. The receptor was derived from a man younger than 35 who had recovered from COVID-19. This chain links TRBV29-1 with TRBJ2-7, with D unclear. Sequencing was carried out using PBMCs or T cells enriched from blood (not recorded which). CDR3 bases: TGCAGCGGTGTCAAAACTCCTTCCTACGAGCAGTACTTC. Protein sequence: CSGVKTPSYEQYF.